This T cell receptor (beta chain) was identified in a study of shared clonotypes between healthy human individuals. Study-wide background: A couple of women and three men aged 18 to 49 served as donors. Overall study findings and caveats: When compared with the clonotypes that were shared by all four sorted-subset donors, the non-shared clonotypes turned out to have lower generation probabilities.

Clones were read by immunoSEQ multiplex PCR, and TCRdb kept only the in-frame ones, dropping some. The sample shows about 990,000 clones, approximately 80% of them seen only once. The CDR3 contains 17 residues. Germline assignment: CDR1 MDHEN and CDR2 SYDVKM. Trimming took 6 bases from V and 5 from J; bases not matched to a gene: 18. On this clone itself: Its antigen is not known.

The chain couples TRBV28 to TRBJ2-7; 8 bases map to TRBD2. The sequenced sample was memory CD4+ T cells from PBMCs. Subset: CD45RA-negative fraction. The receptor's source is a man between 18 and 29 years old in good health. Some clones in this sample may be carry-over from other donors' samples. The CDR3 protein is CASSLFGGASTRDEQYF. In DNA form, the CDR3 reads TGTGCCAGCAGCCTTTTCGGGGGGGCTAGCACTCGCGACGAGCAGTACTTC.